This entry lists 23 T cell receptor beta chains sequenced from one sample in a study of T cells in Graves' hyperthyroidism and ophthalmopathy. The TCR beta CDR3 regions underwent amplification using RNA transcripts as the source. The TCR CDR3 first-round RT-PCR relied on the HTBI primer set. TCRdb re-analysed the multiplex PCR reads in MiXCR, keeping a single row per CDR3 protein. The repertoire consists of 480,000 or so distinct CDR3 sequences, with roughly an eighth occurring once and the leading ten covering 17%. Sequencing used blood. Every receptor here comes from a woman under 30 with Graves' hyperthyroidism.

This clonotype showed up just a few times. The chain employs TRBV7-2 and TRBJ2-1, with TRBD2 matching over 9 bases. Per germline, CDR1 SGHTA and CDR2 FQGNSA. Losses at the gene ends were 3 bases for V and 14 bases for J; bases not matched to a gene: 8. This CDR3 comprises 13 residues. The CDR3 sequence: CASSLAAGGTKFF. Written as DNA, the CDR3 is TGTGCCAGCAGCTTGGCTGCGGGGGGGACGAAGTTCTTC.

This clonotype was recorded at least ten times. The rearrangement joins TRBV3-1 to TRBJ2-7; 15 positions agree with TRBD2. V gave up 6 bases and J gave up 6 bases; unmatched junction bases: 0. CDR3 length: 13 amino acids. The germline CDR1 and CDR2 sequences are LGHDT and YNNKEL (reference sequence). CDR3 sequence reads: CASRGLAGGEQYF. As DNA, the CDR3 is TGTGCCAGCAGGGGACTAGCGGGAGGCGAGCAGTACTTC.

In its sample, this clonotype was seen many times. The V gene is TRBV6-1, the J gene TRBJ2-2, with TRBD2 matching 15 bases. CDR1 and CDR2 from the germline V gene are MNHNS and SASEGT. Trimming at V came to 3 bases and at J to 4 bases, leaving 3 bases not matched to a gene. The CDR3 loop spans 17 amino acids. The CDR3 is CASSEGLAGGFTGELFF. Written as DNA, the CDR3 is TGTGCCAGCAGTGAGGGACTAGCGGGAGGATTCACCGGGGAGCTGTTTTTT.

This clonotype was seen repeatedly, ten times or more. The chain recombines TRBV5-1 with TRBJ2-2, with D perhaps matching TRBD1 or TRBD2 (5 bases each). Germline assignment: CDR1 SGHRS and CDR2 YFSETQ. CDR3 length: 14 residues. V lost 1 base, J lost 6 bases, and 10 bases lay in between. For the CDR3, the DNA is TGCGCCAGCAGCTTGTTGGGGGTTCCCGGGGAGCTGTTTTTT. It specifies CASSLLGVPGELFF. The entire variable domain, with the rest obtained from reference TRBV5-1 and TRBJ2-2, is as follows: KAGVTQTPRYLIKTRGQQVTLSCSPISGHRSVSWYQQTPGQGLQFLFEYFSETQRNKGNFPGRFSGRQFSNSRSEMNVSTLELGDSALYLCASSLLGVPGELFFGEGSRLTVL.

This clonotype came up many times. The chain links TRBV20-1 to TRBJ2-2, with TRBD2 matching 9 bases. Germline loops: CDR1 DFQATT, CDR2 SNEGSKA (reference sequence). The CDR3 consists of 16 residues. V lost 0 bases to trimming and J lost 1 base; unmatched junction nucleotides: 3. This chain's CDR3 is CSARDLLAGNTGELFF. The CDR3 DNA reads as TGCAGTGCTAGAGATTTACTAGCGGGGAACACCGGGGAGCTGTTTTTT.

This clonotype was observed at least ten times. The J gene is TRBJ2-1, the V gene TRBV7-9; possible D gene TRBD2, 6 bases. There are 14 residues in the CDR3. Trimming took off 5 bases at V and 6 bases at J, with 14 bases between the two ends. Germline assignment: CDR1 SEHNR and CDR2 FQNEAQ (reference sequence). CDR3 coding DNA: TGTGCCAGCAGCGTTACCGGGACTGGCAATGAGCAGTTCTTC. Translating it yields CASSVTGTGNEQFF.

This clonotype was counted at least ten times. The genes are TRBV19 and TRBJ2-1; D ambiguous. Trimming left V 0 bases short and J 0 bases short, with 3 bases between. CDR1 is LNHDA, CDR2 SQIVND, per germline (reference sequence). The CDR3 spans 14 residues. CDR3 protein: CASSIESSYNEQFF. For the CDR3, the DNA is TGTGCCAGTAGTATAGAGAGCTCCTACAATGAGCAGTTCTTC.

This chain joins TRBV9 and TRBJ2-2; D not resolved. CDR1 SGDLS and CDR2 YYNGEE come from the germline V gene. The CDR3 has 14 amino acids. Deletions cut 0 bases from V and 3 bases from J, with 6 bases between. CDR3 protein: CASSVVWHTGELFF. CDR3 nucleotide sequence: TGTGCCAGCAGCGTAGTTTGGCACACCGGGGAGCTGTTTTTT.

This clonotype was observed many times. V usage is TRBV11-1 and J usage is TRBJ2-7; D is perhaps TRBD1 or TRBD2 (5 bases each). The CDR3 is 15 residues long. Trimming left V 5 bases short and J 3 bases short, with 17 bases between. CDR1 is SGHAT and CDR2 is FQDESV in the germline V gene (reference sequence). The CDR3 nucleotides read TGTGCCAGCAGCCCAAGGGACGTCTCCGGCTACGAGCAGTACTTC. It yields the protein CASSPRDVSGYEQYF.

In its sample, this clonotype was seen many times. The gene calls are TRBV10-2 and TRBJ1-2, with D tentatively TRBD1 (5 bases). Trimming stripped 5 bases from V and 8 bases from J, with 12 bases between. The CDR3 consists of 12 residues. Looked up from germline, CDR1 is WSHSY and CDR2 is SAAADI. This chain's CDR3 is CASSTGKQGYTF. In nucleotides, the CDR3 is TGCGCCAGCAGTACAGGAAAACAAGGCTACACCTTC.

This clonotype has ten or more counts. The chain has TRBV30 and TRBJ2-7; 7 bases match TRBD2. This CDR3 spans 14 amino acids. J gave up 3 bases and V 3 bases, and 8 bases lay outside the gene matches. Germline CDR1 reads GTSNPN; CDR2 reads SVGIG (reference sequence). The CDR3 is CAWSWEGLNYEQYF. The CDR3 DNA is TGTGCCTGGAGCTGGGAGGGCCTTAACTACGAGCAGTACTTC.

This clonotype was counted ten times or more. The chain combines TRBV3-1 with TRBJ2-3; the D is unclear. The CDR3 loop spans 13 amino acids. Per the germline V gene, CDR1 is LGHDT and CDR2 is YNNKEL (reference sequence). V gave up 3 bases and J gave up 2 bases, with 6 bases separating them. CDR3 DNA: TGTGCCAGCAGCCAGGGTATCACAGATACGCAGTATTTT. As protein: CASSQGITDTQYF.

This clonotype came up many times. The chain is built from TRBV12-3 or TRBV12-4 and TRBJ1-1; D gene uncertain. V was shortened by 6 bases and J by 0 bases, with 14 bases between the two germline ends. The CDR3 loop spans 15 amino acids. The CDR3 DNA follows: TGTGCCAGCAGCTCCCAGTTTGCCCTGAACACTGAAGCTTTCTTT. This encodes CASSSQFALNTEAFF.

This clonotype was seen more than once but under ten times. The gene calls are TRBV7-8 and TRBJ2-1; a possible D gene is TRBD2 (5 bases). CDR1 is SGHVS and CDR2 is FQNEAQ in the germline V gene. The CDR3 loop spans 18 amino acids. V was shortened by 1 base and J by 0 bases, with 16 bases between the two germline ends. CDR3 bases: TGTGCCAGCAGCTTAGTCGTGGCGGGCGGCAGCTCCTACAATGAGCAGTTCTTC. This encodes CASSLVVAGGSSYNEQFF.

This clonotype appeared a few times. The chain links TRBV19 to TRBJ1-5; 7 bases align to TRBD1. Per the germline V gene, CDR1 is LNHDA and CDR2 is SQIVND (reference sequence). This CDR3 has 14 amino acids. V was pared by 3 bases and J by 3 bases, with 2 bases of the junction left unmatched. CDR3: CASSIDRANQPQHF. CDR3 bases: TGTGCCAGTAGTATCGACAGGGCCAATCAGCCCCAGCATTTT. Supplemented by reference TRBV19 and TRBJ1-5, the full variable domain reads DGGITQSPKYLFRKEGQNVTLSCEQNLNHDAMYWYRQDPGQGLRLIYYSQIVNDFQKGDIAEGYSVSREKKESFPLTVTSAQKNPTAFYLCASSIDRANQPQHFGDGTRLSIL.

In this sample, this clonotype turned up a few times. Possible read error: a much larger clone is one base away. The chain is built from TRBV7-2 and TRBJ2-3, with 7 positions matching TRBD1. Per the germline V gene, CDR1 is SGHTA and CDR2 is FQGNSA. V trimming: 5 bases; J trimming: 2 bases; junction bases outside the gene matches: 4. The CDR3 covers 14 residues. Here the CDR3 reads CASSKGQLTDTQYF. The DNA for the CDR3 is TGTGCCAGCAGCAAGGGACAGCTCACAGATACGCAGTATTTT. The full variable domain, its missing parts supplied by reference TRBV7-2 and TRBJ2-3, is GAGVSQSPSNKVTEKGKDVELRCDPISGHTALYWYRQSLGQGLEFLIYFQGNSAPDKSGLPSDRFSAERTGGSVSTLTIQRTQQEDSAVYLCASSKGQLTDTQYFGPGTRLTVL.

This clonotype was seen at least ten times. The chain is built from TRBV27 and TRBJ2-1, with 8 bases aligning to TRBD2. Per the germline V gene, CDR1 is MNHEY and CDR2 is SMNVEV (reference sequence). V gave up 0 bases and J gave up 7 bases; unmatched junction bases: 8. The length of the CDR3 is 16 residues. The CDR3 nucleotides are TGTGCCAGCAGTTTATCGCAATTCGGGAGGGGGAATGAGCAGTTCTTC. This translates into CASSLSQFGRGNEQFF.

This clonotype occurred many times. The chain is built from TRBV12-5 and TRBJ2-5; 7 bases line up with TRBD2. The CDR3 contains 14 residues. Trimming removed 5 bases from V and 4 bases from J; junction bases left unmatched: 7. Germline V CDR1 and CDR2: LGHNT, FRNRAP. DNA of the CDR3: TGTGCTAGTGGTCCCCCCGGGAGGACAGAGACCCAGTACTTC. Translating it yields CASGPPGRTETQYF.

In this sample, this clonotype turned up many times. The chain combines TRBV29-1 with TRBJ2-5; D possibly uses TRBD1 or TRBD2 (5 bases each). Germline CDR1 SQVTM, CDR2 ANQGSEA. The CDR3 has 11 residues. Trimming pared 7 bases from V and 3 bases from J, leaving 9 bases between. DNA for the CDR3: TGCAGCGGAGGGACGAAAGAGACCCAGTACTTC. It encodes CSGGTKETQYF. The full variable domain, rest sourced from reference TRBV29-1 and TRBJ2-5, is SAVISQKPSRDICQRGTSLTIQCQVDSQVTMMFWYRQQPGQSLTLIATANQGSEATYESGFVIDKFPISRPNLTFSTLTVSNMSPEDSSIYLCSGGTKETQYFGPGTRLLVL.

This clonotype was seen repeatedly, ten times or more. The J gene is TRBJ2-7, the V gene TRBV29-1; D possibly corresponds to TRBD1 (6 bases). The V end was cut by 0 bases, the J end by 6 bases, with 15 bases between. This CDR3 has 14 residues. The germline V gene encodes CDR1 SQVTM and CDR2 ANQGSEA. DNA for the CDR3: TGCAGCGTTGAAGAAAGAGGACAGAGTGTCGAGCAGTACTTC. Residues: CSVEERGQSVEQYF.

This clonotype was seen a handful of times. The V call is TRBV5-1, the J call TRBJ1-2; possible D gene TRBD1, 5 bases. The V end lost 0 bases, the J end lost 4 bases, and 13 bases lay between the germline ends. The germline gives CDR1 SGHRS, CDR2 YFSETQ. This CDR3 region has 15 residues. CDR3 protein: CASSLDGGVFYGYTF. The CDR3, as DNA: TGCGCCAGCAGCTTGGATGGAGGGGTATTCTATGGCTACACCTTC.

This clonotype has a count of ten or more. The chain uses TRBV24-1 and TRBJ2-5; tentatively, D is TRBD1 (6 bases). Trimming took 7 bases from V and 2 from J, leaving 10 bases between them. The CDR3 has 13 amino acids. The germline V gene encodes CDR1 KGHDR and CDR2 SFDVKD. CDR3 sequence (DNA): TGTGCCACCAGGGGGGCGAATCAAGAGACCCAGTACTTC. It encodes CATRGANQETQYF.

The chain is built from TRBV7-9 and TRBJ2-7; weak D call: TRBD2 (6 bases). The CDR3 has 13 residues. The V and J ends lost 4 bases and 3 bases respectively, with 10 bases between them. CDR1 is SEHNR and CDR2 is FQNEAQ in the germline V gene (reference sequence). The CDR3 reads CASSWEVDYEQYF. The CDR3 region has the DNA TGTGCCAGCAGCTGGGAGGTCGACTACGAGCAGTACTTC. The complete variable domain, with remaining parts taken from reference TRBV7-9 and TRBJ2-7, reads DTGVSQNPRHKITKRGQNVTFRCDPISEHNRLYWYRQTLGQGPEFLTYFQNEAQLEKSRLLSDRFSAERPKGSFSTLEIQRTEQGDSAMYLCASSWEVDYEQYFGPGTRLTVT.